This paragraph reports one TCR beta chain. Given a much more abundant clone one base away, this may be a read error. A modified ARM-PCR protocol with three rounds of nested PCR amplified TCRbeta. TCRdb reprocessed the multiplex PCR reads via MiXCR and lists one record per CDR3 protein. Of 220,000 or so distinct CDR3 sequences detected, 70% to 75% appear once; the ten largest clones hold 25%. This sample was included in a study of tumor and adjacent non-tumor tissue in lung cancer. This sample's RNA came from whole unsorted tissue. CDR3 size: 13 residues. CDR1 and CDR2 (germline): MNHEY, SVGEGT. Sequenced input: lung tumor tissue. The receptor comes from a man between 60 and 70 years old with non-small cell lung cancer. V gene TRBV6-2 or TRBV6-3 combines with J gene TRBJ2-2, with D possibly being TRBD2 (5 bases). The CDR3 loop reads CASRRGNIGELFF. For the CDR3, the DNA is TGTGCCAGCAGAAGAGGGAACATCGGGGAGCTGTTTTTT.